This is a list of T cell receptor beta chains from one sample in a study of OX40 agonist ivuxolimab in advanced cancers. The protocol was immunoSEQ multiplex PCR, while the TCRdb copy is restricted to in-frame clones and leaves out a portion. The table shows roughly 36,000 clones, with roughly 87% occurring only once. Specimen: CD4+ or CD8+ T cells sorted from blood, collected in a trial of the OX40 agonist ivuxolimab. The receptors come from an adult with an advanced solid tumor such as melanoma, head and neck, liver or kidney cancer. CDR3s include the opening cysteine and the closing phenylalanine or tryptophan. The D gene is left open where the match is weak. A clone size is listed for some rows: how often the clone was seen (once, few, many), or a class if it is expanded.

D gene: -
CDR3 length: 13
clone size: -
J gene: TRBJ2-5
V gene: TRBV30
CDR3 DNA: TGTGCCTGGAGTGTTGGGCACCAAGAGACCCAGTACTTC
CDR3 protein: CAWSVGHQETQYF

D gene: -
CDR3 length: 11
clone size: once
J gene: TRBJ2-7
V gene: TRBV21-1
CDR3 DNA: TGTGCCAGCAACCCCGTAGACGAGCAGTACTTC
CDR3 protein: CASNPVDEQYF

D gene: -
CDR3 length: 15
clone size: -
J gene: TRBJ2-1
V gene: TRBV11-3
CDR3 DNA: TGTGCCAGCAGCTTCGAGGAGAGCTCCTACAATGAGCAGTTCTTC
CDR3 protein: CASSFEESSYNEQFF

D gene: TRBD2
CDR3 length: 17
clone size: -
J gene: TRBJ2-1
V gene: TRBV12-5
CDR3 DNA: TGTGCTAGTGGTTTGGTAACGGGGCGGGAGGTCACCAATGAGCAGTTCTTC
CDR3 protein: CASGLVTGREVTNEQFF

D gene: -
CDR3 length: 13
clone size: -
J gene: TRBJ2-3
V gene: TRBV30
CDR3 DNA: TGTGCCTGGAATCCTGCTCTAGCAGATACGCAGTATTTT
CDR3 protein: CAWNPALADTQYF

D gene: -
CDR3 length: 14
clone size: -
J gene: TRBJ1-2
V gene: TRBV7-9
CDR3 DNA: TGTGCCAGCAGCTTAGACCGACAGGTCGATCGCTACACCTTC
CDR3 protein: CASSLDRQVDRYTF

D gene: TRBD2
CDR3 length: 18
clone size: -
J gene: TRBJ2-5
V gene: TRBV27
CDR3 DNA: TGTGCCAGCAGTTTATTCGGACTAGCGGGAGGGTACCAAGAGACCCAGTACTTC
CDR3 protein: CASSLFGLAGGYQETQYF

D gene: -
CDR3 length: 15
clone size: once
J gene: TRBJ2-7
V gene: TRBV21-1
CDR3 DNA: TGTGCCAGCAGCACGGCCGGGACAGGCCCTTCCGAGCAGTACTTC
CDR3 protein: CASSTAGTGPSEQYF

D gene: -
CDR3 length: 14
clone size: -
J gene: TRBJ2-7
V gene: TRBV23-1
CDR3 DNA: TGCGCCAGCAGTCGTCAGGGCAGGAACTACGAGCAGTACTTC
CDR3 protein: CASSRQGRNYEQYF

D gene: TRBD1
CDR3 length: 15
clone size: -
J gene: TRBJ2-1
V gene: TRBV12-5
CDR3 DNA: TGTGCTAGTGGTTTGGGGGACAGGGCAAACAATGAGCAGTTCTTC
CDR3 protein: CASGLGDRANNEQFF

D gene: TRBD2
CDR3 length: 12
clone size: -
J gene: TRBJ2-7
V gene: TRBV28
CDR3 DNA: TGTGCCAGCAGGTTAGCGGGGACCGAGCAGTACTTC
CDR3 protein: CASRLAGTEQYF

D gene: -
CDR3 length: 13
clone size: -
J gene: TRBJ2-7
V gene: TRBV19
CDR3 DNA: TGTGCCAGTAGTAGTCAGCCGACCTACGAGCAGTACTTC
CDR3 protein: CASSSQPTYEQYF

D gene: -
CDR3 length: 15
clone size: once
J gene: TRBJ2-7
V gene: TRBV11-2
CDR3 DNA: TGTGCCAGCAGCTTAGTGGCCGTTAGCTCCTACGAGCAGTACTTC
CDR3 protein: CASSLVAVSSYEQYF

D gene: TRBD1
CDR3 length: 16
clone size: once
J gene: TRBJ2-1
V gene: TRBV5-1
CDR3 DNA: TGCGCCAGCAGCCCTGAGACAGGGGACTTCTACAATGAGCAGTTCTTC
CDR3 protein: CASSPETGDFYNEQFF

D gene: -
CDR3 length: 13
clone size: -
J gene: TRBJ2-5
V gene: TRBV30
CDR3 DNA: TGTGCCTGGGCCGGGCGGGGCGGGGAGACCCAGTACTTC
CDR3 protein: CAWAGRGGETQYF

D gene: TRBD1
CDR3 length: 15
clone size: -
J gene: TRBJ2-7
V gene: TRBV7-2
CDR3 DNA: TGTGCCAGCAGCTCCGGGACAGGGGGGGTATACGAGCAGTACTTC
CDR3 protein: CASSSGTGGVYEQYF

D gene: -
CDR3 length: 16
clone size: -
J gene: TRBJ2-3
V gene: TRBV30
CDR3 DNA: TGTGCCTGGAGTGTATTCCGTGTGGGATCAAGAGATACGCAGTATTTT
CDR3 protein: CAWSVFRVGSRDTQYF

D gene: -
CDR3 length: 15
clone size: -
J gene: TRBJ2-7
V gene: TRBV7-2
CDR3 DNA: TGTGCCAGCAGGGAAGGGCCGGGGCGAACCTACGGGCAGTACTTC
CDR3 protein: CASREGPGRTYGQYF

D gene: TRBD2
CDR3 length: 11
clone size: -
J gene: TRBJ2-1
V gene: TRBV14
CDR3 DNA: TGTGCCAGCAGGGGGGGGAATGAGCAGTTCTTC
CDR3 protein: CASRGGNEQFF

D gene: -
CDR3 length: 16
clone size: -
J gene: TRBJ2-1
V gene: TRBV1
CDR3 DNA: TGCACCAGCAGCCAAGATATCAGCGGGAGTAACAATGAGCAGTTCTTC
CDR3 protein: CTSSQDISGSNNEQFF

D gene: -
CDR3 length: 10
clone size: -
J gene: TRBJ1-1
V gene: TRBV20-1
CDR3 DNA: TGCAGTGCTAGGAGGGACCAGGCTTTCTTT
CDR3 protein: CSARRDQAFF

D gene: -
CDR3 length: 15
clone size: -
J gene: TRBJ2-3
V gene: TRBV9
CDR3 DNA: TGTGCCAGCAGCGTGGAGGGGATACGCACAGATACGCAGTATTTT
CDR3 protein: CASSVEGIRTDTQYF

D gene: TRBD1
CDR3 length: 16
clone size: -
J gene: TRBJ2-7
V gene: TRBV28
CDR3 DNA: TGTGCCAGCAGTTTACACTCAGGGGGATTGGTCTACGAGCAGTACTTC
CDR3 protein: CASSLHSGGLVYEQYF

D gene: TRBD2
CDR3 length: 16
clone size: -
J gene: TRBJ2-3
V gene: TRBV19
CDR3 DNA: TGTGCCAGTAGTACACGAGGGACTAGCGGCACAGATACGCAGTATTTT
CDR3 protein: CASSTRGTSGTDTQYF

D gene: TRBD1
CDR3 length: 14
clone size: -
J gene: TRBJ1-1
V gene: TRBV18
CDR3 DNA: TGTGCCAGCTCACCGGACAGGGGAGGCACTGAAGCTTTCTTT
CDR3 protein: CASSPDRGGTEAFF

D gene: TRBD1
CDR3 length: 15
clone size: -
J gene: TRBJ1-2
V gene: TRBV19
CDR3 DNA: TGTGCCAGCGCCGACAGGGGTAGTTCGAGCTATGGCTACACCTTC
CDR3 protein: CASADRGSSSYGYTF

D gene: -
CDR3 length: 12
clone size: -
J gene: TRBJ1-4
V gene: TRBV2
CDR3 DNA: TGTGCCAGCAGGGGGACGGGTGAAAAACTGTTTTTT
CDR3 protein: CASRGTGEKLFF

D gene: -
CDR3 length: 10
clone size: -
J gene: TRBJ1-5
V gene: TRBV20-1
CDR3 DNA: TGCAGTGCAGGGGGGGCAGGGGCTTCTTTT
CDR3 protein: CSAGGAGASF

D gene: TRBD1
CDR3 length: 15
clone size: -
J gene: TRBJ2-5
V gene: TRBV19
CDR3 DNA: TGTGCCAGTAGTAAAACAGGGGCGAAAATGGAGACCCAGTACTTC
CDR3 protein: CASSKTGAKMETQYF

D gene: -
CDR3 length: 15
clone size: once
J gene: TRBJ2-2
V gene: TRBV19
CDR3 DNA: TGTGCCAGCCTACCCCCGGGCCTGAACACCGGGGAGCTGTTTTTT
CDR3 protein: CASLPPGLNTGELFF

D gene: TRBD1
CDR3 length: 15
clone size: -
J gene: TRBJ2-7
V gene: TRBV5-1
CDR3 DNA: TGCGCCAGCAGCTTGGGGGCGACAGGGGGCTTCGAGCAGTACTTC
CDR3 protein: CASSLGATGGFEQYF

D gene: TRBD1
CDR3 length: 15
clone size: few
J gene: TRBJ1-2
V gene: TRBV4-3
CDR3 DNA: TGCGCCAGCAGCCGAACGGACAGGTCCTTCTATGGCTACACCTTC
CDR3 protein: CASSRTDRSFYGYTF

D gene: TRBD2
CDR3 length: 16
clone size: -
J gene: TRBJ2-1
V gene: TRBV28
CDR3 DNA: TGTGCCAGCATCGCTAGCGGGAGTGGTTTTGACAATGAGCAGTTCTTC
CDR3 protein: CASIASGSGFDNEQFF

D gene: TRBD2
CDR3 length: 16
clone size: -
J gene: TRBJ2-6
V gene: TRBV6-6
CDR3 DNA: TGTGCCAGCACGGGACTAGCGGGAGCAGGGGCCAACGTCCTGACTTTC
CDR3 protein: CASTGLAGAGANVLTF

D gene: TRBD2
CDR3 length: 19
clone size: -
J gene: TRBJ2-7
V gene: TRBV5-1
CDR3 DNA: TGCGCCAGCAGCCCCCGGACTAGCGGGAGATCGGTGATATCGGGGGAGCAGTACTTC
CDR3 protein: CASSPRTSGRSVISGEQYF

D gene: TRBD2
CDR3 length: 13
clone size: -
J gene: TRBJ2-5
V gene: TRBV27
CDR3 DNA: TGTGCCAGCAGTCAGCGGGGGGGAGGGACCCAGTACTTC
CDR3 protein: CASSQRGGGTQYF

D gene: -
CDR3 length: 14
clone size: -
J gene: TRBJ1-1
V gene: TRBV19
CDR3 DNA: TGTGCCAGTAGTATTTTGACTCCCTCGGCTGAAGCTTTCTTT
CDR3 protein: CASSILTPSAEAFF

D gene: -
CDR3 length: 13
clone size: -
J gene: TRBJ1-5
V gene: TRBV5-1
CDR3 DNA: TGCGCCAGCAGCTTGGCCGGCAATCAGCCCCAGCATTTT
CDR3 protein: CASSLAGNQPQHF

D gene: TRBD2
CDR3 length: 19
clone size: -
J gene: TRBJ2-1
V gene: TRBV13
CDR3 DNA: TGTGCCAGCAGCTTACCCGGGACTAGCGCGCCATCTTTCTACAATGAGCAGTTCTTC
CDR3 protein: CASSLPGTSAPSFYNEQFF

D gene: TRBD1
CDR3 length: 13
clone size: -
J gene: TRBJ1-2
V gene: TRBV11-3
CDR3 DNA: TGTGCCAGCAGCTGGACGAGGGGGCTTGGCTACACCTTC
CDR3 protein: CASSWTRGLGYTF

D gene: -
CDR3 length: 11
clone size: -
J gene: TRBJ1-2
V gene: TRBV6-5
CDR3 DNA: TGTGCCAGCAGTAGTAACTATGGCTACACCTTC
CDR3 protein: CASSSNYGYTF

D gene: -
CDR3 length: 14
clone size: -
J gene: TRBJ1-2
V gene: TRBV28
CDR3 DNA: TGTGCCAGCAGTTTAGGCGGGAACCAATATGGCTACACCTTC
CDR3 protein: CASSLGGNQYGYTF

D gene: -
CDR3 length: 16
clone size: -
J gene: TRBJ2-1
V gene: TRBV18
CDR3 DNA: TGTGCCAGCTCACCCCCAGGGGGAGGCTCCTACAATGAGCAGTTCTTC
CDR3 protein: CASSPPGGGSYNEQFF

D gene: -
CDR3 length: 10
clone size: -
J gene: TRBJ2-1
V gene: TRBV28
CDR3 DNA: TGTGCCAGCAGCGCGGGAGAGCAGTTCTTC
CDR3 protein: CASSAGEQFF

D gene: -
CDR3 length: 14
clone size: -
J gene: TRBJ2-7
V gene: TRBV6-1
CDR3 DNA: TGTGCAGCGACGAAGGTGATGGCGTCCTACGAGCAGTACTTC
CDR3 protein: CAATKVMASYEQYF

D gene: TRBD1
CDR3 length: 15
clone size: -
J gene: TRBJ1-2
V gene: TRBV7-9
CDR3 DNA: TGTGCCAGCAGCTTCCCCGACAGGGAGGGAAATGGCTACACCTTC
CDR3 protein: CASSFPDREGNGYTF

D gene: -
CDR3 length: 14
clone size: few
J gene: TRBJ1-2
V gene: TRBV5-1
CDR3 DNA: TGCGCCAGCAGTCCCGGGACAACTAACTATGGCTACACCTTC
CDR3 protein: CASSPGTTNYGYTF

D gene: -
CDR3 length: 13
clone size: -
J gene: TRBJ2-7
V gene: TRBV10-1
CDR3 DNA: TGCGCCAGCAGTGAAGGACTATACTACGAGCAGTACTTC
CDR3 protein: CASSEGLYYEQYF

D gene: TRBD1
CDR3 length: 15
clone size: -
J gene: TRBJ2-1
V gene: TRBV28
CDR3 DNA: TGTGCCAGCAGTTCAGGGGGCGCGAACTACAATGAGCAGTTCTTC
CDR3 protein: CASSSGGANYNEQFF

D gene: -
CDR3 length: 13
clone size: -
J gene: TRBJ1-1
V gene: TRBV5-6
CDR3 DNA: TGTGCCAGCAGCTTCATGAGGAACACTGAAGCTTTCTTT
CDR3 protein: CASSFMRNTEAFF

D gene: -
CDR3 length: 17
clone size: -
J gene: TRBJ2-1
V gene: TRBV2
CDR3 DNA: TGTGCCAGCAGTGGAGAGGGGGGACAGAGCTCCTACAATGAGCAGTTCTTC
CDR3 protein: CASSGEGGQSSYNEQFF

D gene: -
CDR3 length: 13
clone size: -
J gene: TRBJ1-2
V gene: TRBV7-9
CDR3 DNA: TGTGCCAGCAGCTTACCGGGCGCGGATGGCTACACCTTC
CDR3 protein: CASSLPGADGYTF

D gene: TRBD2
CDR3 length: 15
clone size: -
J gene: TRBJ2-3
V gene: TRBV6-5
CDR3 DNA: TGTGCCAGCAGTTACAATGGCGGGAGGGCAGATACGCAGTATTTT
CDR3 protein: CASSYNGGRADTQYF